The source of this T cell receptor beta chain is a study of T cells after yellow fever vaccination. As for the study in general: SMART-Seq v4 Ultra Low Input served to prepare low-cell-number fractions.

UMIs were added to TCR cDNA along with a universal primer site when it was made by 5'RACE template switching. TCRdb itself ran the 5' RACE reads through MiXCR, one entry per CDR3 protein. The table records approximately 180,000 distinct CDR3 sequences, roughly 6.2% of them present only once. The sample consisted of CD4+ T cells sorted from PBMCs, taken on the day of the first yellow fever vaccination. The clonotype originates from a man aged 18 to 29 who received the YFV17D yellow fever vaccine.

Here the CDR3 DNA reads TGCGCCAGCAGCTTGAGAGGGGGAGCCCCCGGGACTAGCGGTGCGGATACGCAGTATTTT. Translation: CASSLRGGAPGTSGADTQYF. J is TRBJ2-3 and V is TRBV5-1; 11 bases are a match to TRBD2. V gave up 1 base and J gave up 6 bases; unmatched junction bases: 19. Germline assignment: CDR1 SGHRS and CDR2 YFSETQ. This CDR3 is built from 20 residues.